Listed below are T cell receptor beta chains from one sample, sequenced in a study of Siglec-9 on CD8 T cells in melanoma. Repertoires were generated with immunoSEQ multiplex PCR, while TCRdb's copy carries only in-frame clones and drops some. The table lists some 37,000 clones, around 81% of them singletons. Sequenced input: Siglec-9- CD8+ T cells sorted from blood. These receptor sequences come from a human donor in good health. Each CDR3 is given with its conserved first and last residue. Fields, in order: J gene, V gene, D gene, clone size, CDR3 DNA, CDR3 protein. The D gene is left open where the match is weak. Clone size, where shown, is once, few, many, or a class for clones that have expanded.

TRBJ2-1 TRBV7-6 . . TGTGCCAGCAGTAAAAGGGTTGGGCGGGTCTACAATGAGCAGTTCTTC CASSKRVGRVYNEQFF
TRBJ2-7 TRBV5-1 . . TGCGCCAGCAGCTGGACCCCAGGGGACCGGGGCTACGAGCAGTACTTC CASSWTPGDRGYEQYF
TRBJ1-2 TRBV30 . . TGTGCCTGGAGTGTATTGTGGGATATCGCCGATGGCTACACCTTC CAWSVLWDIADGYTF
TRBJ2-3 TRBV4-1 TRBD2 . TGCGCCAGCAGCCAAGAGTTGGGACTAGCGGTCAACACAGATACGCAGTATTTT CASSQELGLAVNTDTQYF
TRBJ2-1 TRBV27 . . TGTGCCAGCAGTTTGGGGCCCACGTACAATGAGCAGTTCTTC CASSLGPTYNEQFF
TRBJ2-1 TRBV27 TRBD2 . TGTGCCAGCAGTCCCGGGACTAGCGGGGACAATGAGCAGTTCTTC CASSPGTSGDNEQFF
TRBJ1-3 TRBV5-6 TRBD1 . TGTGCCAGCAGCTTGGTACAGGGGTACTCTGGAAACACCATATATTTT CASSLVQGYSGNTIYF
TRBJ2-3 TRBV7-9 . . TGTGCCAGCAGCTTACCTCCCGGGCGGACAGAACCCCAAGATACGCAGTATTTT CASSLPPGRTEPQDTQYF
TRBJ1-5 TRBV4-1 . . TGCGCCAGCAGCCAGGCAGGCGGCTTTAATCAGCCCCAGCATTTT CASSQAGGFNQPQHF
TRBJ1-1 TRBV7-6 . . TGTGCCAGCAGCCTGGGGGGGGCAGGGGAACTTAACACTGAAGCTTTCTTT CASSLGGAGELNTEAFF
TRBJ1-5 TRBV29-1 . few TGCAGCGTTGACCCCGGAGGGGATCAGCCCCAGCATTTT CSVDPGGDQPQHF
TRBJ1-2 TRBV29-1 TRBD1 . TGCAGCGTTGAGGCAGGGGGCCAAATAAACTATGGCTACACCTTC CSVEAGGQINYGYTF
TRBJ1-5 TRBV10-2 . few TGCGCCAGCAGTGAGGGAGGGACTTATAGCAATCAGCCCCAGCATTTT CASSEGGTYSNQPQHF
TRBJ2-7 TRBV27 . . TGTGCCAGCAGTCTATTAATGGGGGCCAGCTCCTACGAGCAGTACTTC CASSLLMGASSYEQYF
TRBJ2-1 TRBV28 TRBD2 . TGTGCCAGCAGCCCCGGGACTAGCGGGATATGGAATGAGCAGTTCTTC CASSPGTSGIWNEQFF
TRBJ1-5 TRBV5-1 . . TGCGCCAGCAGCGTGGGACGCGACCAGCCCCAGCATTTT CASSVGRDQPQHF
TRBJ2-7 TRBV5-1 . few TGCGCCAGCAGCTTGGACGGGACCTACGAGCAGTACTTC CASSLDGTYEQYF
TRBJ2-3 TRBV27 . . TGTGCCAGCAGTTTGGGCCTATACAACACAGATACGCAGTATTTT CASSLGLYNTDTQYF
TRBJ2-1 TRBV14 TRBD2 . TGTGCCAGCAGCCGCGGACTAGCGGGAGAATGGATTGAGCAGTTCTTC CASSRGLAGEWIEQFF
TRBJ2-2 TRBV7-9 . . TGTGCCAGCAGCCCCCGGGACGGGGCCCCCGGGGAGCTGTTTTTT CASSPRDGAPGELFF
TRBJ1-1 TRBV6-5 . . TGTGCCAGCAGTTACTCAAGAAACACTGAAGCTTTCTTT CASSYSRNTEAFF
TRBJ1-5 TRBV2 . once TGTGCCAGCAGTGAAGGCCCCATGGGTTATAGCAATCAGCCCCAGCATTTT CASSEGPMGYSNQPQHF
TRBJ2-7 TRBV19 TRBD2 . TGTGCCAGTAGCTGGGGACTAGGGGACGAGCAGTACTTC CASSWGLGDEQYF
TRBJ2-4 TRBV7-2 . . TGTGCCAGCAGCTTAGTACGGAACGCGAGAAACATTCAGTACTTC CASSLVRNARNIQYF
TRBJ2-7 TRBV9 TRBD2 . TGTGCCAGCAGCGTCGGGGGACTAGCGGCGGCCTACGAGCAGTACTTC CASSVGGLAAAYEQYF
TRBJ1-2 TRBV7-9 TRBD1 . TGTGCCAGCAGCTTAGACAGGGGTTTCTATGGCTACACCTTC CASSLDRGFYGYTF
TRBJ1-1 TRBV29-1 . . TGCAGCGTTGAACTAGGCGTTGTTGAAGCTTTCTTT CSVELGVVEAFF
TRBJ1-2 TRBV5-4 . . TGTGCCAGCAGCTTGGCAGGGCTTGACTATGGCTACACCTTC CASSLAGLDYGYTF
TRBJ2-7 TRBV27 . . TGTGCCAGCAGTTTAGCCCGAGGGAAGACAAGCTCCTACGAGCAGTACTTC CASSLARGKTSSYEQYF
TRBJ2-7 TRBV19 . once TGTGCCAGTTCCGTTTTTGCGGGGCTCACCTACGAGCAGTACTTC CASSVFAGLTYEQYF
TRBJ2-7 TRBV29-1 . . TGCAGCGTTGTGGAGGGTCTCTCCTACGAGCAGTACTTC CSVVEGLSYEQYF
TRBJ1-4 TRBV19 . . TGTGCCAGTAGTGAGGGGACGCATGAAAAACTGTTTTTT CASSEGTHEKLFF
TRBJ2-3 TRBV6-4 TRBD2 . TGTGCCAGCAGTGTGTCTAGCGGGGGGGCAGATACGCAGTATTTT CASSVSSGGADTQYF
TRBJ2-3 TRBV7-3 TRBD2 . TGTGCCAGCAGCTCCGGACTAGCGGGAACAGATACGCAGTATTTT CASSSGLAGTDTQYF
TRBJ1-3 TRBV19 . . TGTGCCAGTAGGGTTTTCATTGGGGCTGGAGGGGGCTCTGGAAACACCATATATTTT CASRVFIGAGGGSGNTIYF
TRBJ2-7 TRBV29-1 . . TGCAGCGTTGAAGATCAGCCAGGGGAAGTGTCCTACGAGCAGTACTTC CSVEDQPGEVSYEQYF
TRBJ2-2 TRBV11-2 TRBD1 . TGTGCCAGCAGCTTAGTGTTGGGACAGGGCAACACCGGGGAGCTGTTTTTT CASSLVLGQGNTGELFF
TRBJ2-1 TRBV23-1 TRBD2 . TGCGCCAGCAGTCCTAGCGGTACCTACAATGAGCAGTTCTTC CASSPSGTYNEQFF
TRBJ2-3 TRBV15 TRBD1 . TGTGCCACCAGCAGAGCGGACAGGCTACCCACAGATACGCAGTATTTT CATSRADRLPTDTQYF
TRBJ2-7 TRBV19 TRBD2 . TGTGCCAGTAGCTCGGGAGGGACATTTCCCTACGAGCAGTACTTC CASSSGGTFPYEQYF
TRBJ1-1 TRBV7-9 . few TGTGCCAGCAGCTTAGGTGGCAGCTGGAACACTGAAGCTTTCTTT CASSLGGSWNTEAFF
TRBJ2-3 TRBV6-1 . . TGTGCCACCGTTCCGTCTCGGGCGGTCACAGATACGCAGTATTTT CATVPSRAVTDTQYF
TRBJ2-1 TRBV21-1 . . TGTGCCAGAACTAGCGGGAACGTTGAGCAGTTCTTC CARTSGNVEQFF
TRBJ1-2 TRBV7-9 . . TGTGCCAGCAGCCCTTTCCTTGGGGCCAACTATGGCTACACCTTC CASSPFLGANYGYTF
TRBJ2-7 TRBV7-8 TRBD1 . TGTGCCAGCAGCCGACAGGGGGTCTACGAGCAGTACTTC CASSRQGVYEQYF
TRBJ2-2 TRBV7-9 TRBD1 . TGTGCCAGCAGCCACACAGGGGGTAACACCGGGGAGCTGTTTTTT CASSHTGGNTGELFF
TRBJ1-2 TRBV5-6 TRBD1 . TGTGCCAGCAGCTTAGCTAGGGGGCGCGGGTATGGCTACACCTTC CASSLARGRGYGYTF
TRBJ2-3 TRBV9 . . TGTGCCAGCAGCGTTACTAGCTGGGACCTCACAGATACGCAGTATTTT CASSVTSWDLTDTQYF
TRBJ1-1 TRBV27 TRBD1 . TGTGCCAGCAGCCAGCCCGGGACAGGGAGGGCTGAAGCTTTCTTT CASSQPGTGRAEAFF
TRBJ2-3 TRBV4-2 . . TGTGCCAGCAGCCAAGTCACAAGCTGGGCGGAAAGCACAGATACGCAGTATTTT CASSQVTSWAESTDTQYF
TRBJ2-1 TRBV5-1 . . TGCGCCAGCAGCTTGAGCGAGTCGGGTGAGCAGTTCTTC CASSLSESGEQFF